One and the same sample provided the 16 T cell receptor beta chains below, sequenced in a study of blood T cells in healthy people across ages. The second PCR ran roughly 6 to 11 cycles with a sample-barcoded 5' primer and J-beta primers. TCRdb re-derived calls from the 5' RACE reads in MiXCR, one entry per CDR3 protein. The table shows approximately 850,000 distinct CDR3 sequences, with 55% to 75% occurring only once. The material sequenced was blood. Receptor source: a man between 25 and 39 years old in good health.

The chain couples TRBV5-1 to TRBJ2-1, with 8 bases lining up with TRBD2. The CDR3 totals 15 residues. After removal of 4 bases from V and 9 bases from J, the junction contained 12 bases not matched to a gene. Looked up from germline, CDR1 is SGHRS and CDR2 is YFSETQ. In DNA form, the CDR3 reads TGCGCCAGCAGCCCTATTCAACGGGGGGGTAGTGAGCAGTTCTTC. This codes for CASSPIQRGGSEQFF. The variable domain in full, with the rest retrieved from reference TRBV5-1 and TRBJ2-1, is KAGVTQTPRYLIKTRGQQVTLSCSPISGHRSVSWYQQTPGQGLQFLFEYFSETQRNKGNFPGRFSGRQFSNSRSEMNVSTLELGDSALYLCASSPIQRGGSEQFFGPGTRLTVL.

The table lists this clonotype with a count of one. This sequence joins TRBV12-3 or TRBV12-4 and TRBJ2-5, with D hard to call. This CDR3 has 14 amino acids. The germline V and J ends were trimmed by 3 bases and 11 bases, with 19 bases remaining between them. The CDR3 protein is CASSFGEPHNEQYF. DNA for the CDR3: TGTGCCAGCAGTTTCGGTGAGCCCCACAATGAGCAGTACTTC.

The gene calls are TRBV6-5 and TRBJ2-5, with D perhaps matching TRBD2 (7 bases). The tail of the sequence fits TRBJ2-7 better, so the J call may be wrong. This CDR3 comprises 13 residues. Per germline, CDR1 MNHEY and CDR2 SVGAGI. DNA of the CDR3: TGTGCCAGCAGGGGGGGGGCTCTGGGCGAGCAGTACTTC. This translates into CASRGGALGEQYF.

This clonotype appeared a few times. The chain uses TRBV5-1 and TRBJ1-1; D possibly corresponds to TRBD1 (6 bases). The V and J ends lost 4 bases and 4 bases respectively, with 14 bases between them. Germline values: CDR1 SGHRS, CDR2 YFSETQ. The CDR3 runs 14 residues. The CDR3 DNA reads TGCGCCAGCAGCCCCCGACAGGATCTCACTGAAGCTTTCTTT. Translation gives CASSPRQDLTEAFF.

This chain joins TRBV5-1 and TRBJ2-1; 13 bases align to TRBD2. This CDR3 is 15 amino acids long. Germline V gives CDR1 SGHRS, CDR2 YFSETQ. With V trimmed by 7 bases and J by 5 bases, 6 bases remained unmatched. CDR3 bases: TGCGCCAGCTTTATTGGGACTAGCGGGAACAATGAGCAGTTCTTC. It codes for CASFIGTSGNNEQFF.

The rearrangement uses TRBV7-2 and TRBJ2-7, with 8 bases that match TRBD1. The CDR3 totals 15 residues. Germline CDR1 SGHTA, CDR2 FQGNSA. V was pared by 4 bases and J by 3 bases, with 8 bases of the junction left unmatched. CDR3 in amino acids: CASSSQGGAFYEQYF. CDR3 nucleotide sequence: TGTGCCAGCAGCTCACAGGGGGGAGCGTTCTACGAGCAGTACTTC.

In this sample, this clonotype turned up a few times. The CDR3 loop reads CASSALDNLVGRRIQYF. The CDR3 DNA sequence: TGTGCCAGCAGTGCTCTAGACAACCTGGTTGGGCGGCGGATTCAGTACTTC. The gene calls are TRBV6-2 or TRBV6-3 and TRBJ2-4, with D unresolved. The V end was cut by 5 bases, the J end by 10 bases, with 27 bases between. CDR3 length: 17 residues. CDR1 and CDR2 from the germline V gene are MNHEY and SVGEGT.

This clonotype turned up a few times. This chain joins TRBV18 and TRBJ2-7; TRBD1 or TRBD2 may be the D gene (5 bases each). The CDR3 contains 15 residues. Trimming took 5 bases from V and 2 from J, leaving 16 bases between them. Germline values: CDR1 KGHSH, CDR2 LQKENI. Here the CDR3 reads CASSDRDPITYEQYF. The CDR3 DNA follows: TGTGCCAGCTCAGACCGGGACCCAATCACCTACGAGCAGTACTTC. The whole variable domain, filled in from reference TRBV18 and TRBJ2-7, reads NAGVMQNPRHLVRRRGQEARLRCSPMKGHSHVYWYRQLPEEGLKFMVYLQKENIIDESGMPKERFSAEFPKEGPSILRIQQVVRGDSAAYFCASSDRDPITYEQYFGPGTRLTVT.

This chain uses TRBV7-2 with TRBJ2-1, with D uncertain. This CDR3 is 17 amino acids long. The V gene lost 0 bases and the J gene lost 0 bases, with 12 bases spanning the gap. CDR1 is SGHTA, CDR2 FQGNSA, per germline. The CDR3 nucleotides are TGTGCCAGCAGCTTAGCTATAGACCCAAGCTCCTACAATGAGCAGTTCTTC. Residues: CASSLAIDPSSYNEQFF.

The chain couples TRBV15 to TRBJ1-1; TRBD1 might be the D (6 bases). The CDR3 is 14 amino acids. V was shortened by 1 base and J by 5 bases, with 11 bases between the two germline ends. Germline assignment: CDR1 LNHNV and CDR2 YYDKDF (reference sequence). The CDR3 loop is CATSRGQGKTEAFF. CDR3 in DNA: TGTGCCACCAGCAGAGGTCAGGGGAAAACTGAAGCTTTCTTT.

CDR3 in DNA: TGTGCCAGCAGTTTAGGTCGGGACAGGAATTCACCCCTCCACTTT. It encodes CASSLGRDRNSPLHF. The rearrangement links TRBV27 to TRBJ1-6; 8 bases map to TRBD1. The V and J ends lost 2 bases and 7 bases, in that order; junction bases with no gene match: 4. The CDR3 totals 15 residues. CDR1 is MNHEY, CDR2 SMNVEV, per germline (reference sequence).

The gene calls are TRBV7-6 and TRBJ2-7, with 9 bases fitting TRBD2. Judging by the DNA end, TRBJ2-4 fits better; the J call may be wrong. Germline V gene sequence: CDR1 SGHVS, CDR2 FNYEAQ. There are 17 residues in the CDR3. DNA of the CDR3: TGTGCCAGCAGCTCGACTTCTAGCGGGGACGCCAAAAACATTCAGTACTTC. It translates to CASSSTSSGDAKNIQYF.

This sequence joins TRBV7-2 and TRBJ1-2; no firm D call. The CDR3 covers 13 residues. Germline values: CDR1 SGHTA, CDR2 FQGNSA. The V end was cut by 8 bases, the J end by 3 bases, with 13 bases between. The CDR3 DNA reads TGTGCCAGCCCACCGGGCAGAGACTATGGCTACACCTTC. It specifies CASPPGRDYGYTF.

The chain couples TRBV6-2 or TRBV6-3 to TRBJ1-2, with D uncertain. This CDR3 region has 13 residues. Germline V lookup: CDR1 MNHEY, CDR2 SVGEGT. V was pared by 2 bases and J by 8 bases, with 12 bases between. The CDR3 sequence is CASSYRQARGYTF. The CDR3 DNA reads as TGTGCCAGCAGTTACAGGCAGGCCCGCGGCTACACCTTC.

As DNA, the CDR3 is TGTGCCAGCAGCCCGAAACCCGGCCTGAACACTGAAGCTTTCTTT. Translating gives CASSPKPGLNTEAFF. The rearrangement joins TRBV7-2 to TRBJ1-1, with D hard to call. The CDR3 is 15 residues long. In germline, CDR1 is SGHTA, CDR2 FQGNSA. V lost 5 bases and J lost 0, with 13 bases in between.

The chain links TRBV7-9 to TRBJ2-3; D ambiguous. There are 10 residues in the CDR3. CDR1 and CDR2 from the germline V gene are SEHNR and FQNEAQ (reference sequence). The CDR3 DNA reads as TGTGCTTATCACACAGATACGCAGTATTTT. It specifies CAYHTDTQYF. Full variable domain (rest looked up from reference TRBV7-9 and TRBJ2-3): DTGVSQNPRHKITKRGQNVTFRCDPISEHNRLYWYRQTLGQGPEFLTYFQNEAQLEKSRLLSDRFSAERPKGSFSTLEIQRTEQGDSAMYLCAYHTDTQYFGPGTRLTVL.